The T cell receptor beta chain under discussion was sequenced for a study of blood T cell repertoires in COVID-19. Looking at the study overall: Researchers got acute and convalescent COVID-19 samples from the United States, Italy and Spain.

Here immunoSEQ multiplex PCR was the method, and the copy in TCRdb shows in-frame clones only, minus some. The sample records fewer than 200,000 clones, about nine tenths being singletons. J lost 4 bases, V lost 5 bases, and 9 bases had no gene match. Germline-derived CDR1 and CDR2 are GTSNPN and SVGIG (reference sequence). CDR3 length: 17 amino acids. The V call is TRBV30, the J call TRBJ2-2; 14 positions match TRBD2. This TCR was sampled from a woman between 50 and 59 years old with acute or convalescent COVID-19. The sample was peripheral blood. The DNA for the CDR3 is TGTGCCTGGCAGGGGGGGACTAGCGGGAGTGTCACCGGGGAGCTGTTTTTT. The encoded protein is CAWQGGTSGSVTGELFF.